A single sample gave rise to the 26 T cell receptor beta chains below, sequenced in a study of CD8 T cells in Susac syndrome (dated 2019 in TCRdb). The receptor library was made with the immunoSEQ multiplex PCR assay. RNA was extracted using the RNeasy kit, and about 0.5 to 1 microgram was reverse transcribed with random hexamers. Using fastp trimming at Q25 and MiXCR clonotype assembly, TCRdb reanalyzed the public sequencing data and kept in-frame beta chains. Each CDR3 protein appears once, grouped with its most common genes and DNA. Recorded for this sample are 200,000 or so distinct CDR3 sequences; 90% to 96% of them occurred a single time. Of the sample, under 0.095% is held by the ten largest clones. The sequenced sample consisted of CD4+ T cells from PBMCs. Receptors were obtained from a human donor with multiple sclerosis.

This clonotype showed up just once. The chain links TRBV6-2 or TRBV6-3 to TRBJ2-2, with D possibly being TRBD1 (6 bases). This CDR3 is built from 16 residues. Between the trimmed V and J ends, which lost 1 base and 1 base, there was a span of 10 bases. Germline CDR1 and CDR2: MNHEY and SVGEGT. This CDR3 is CASSYYYRENTGELFF. In DNA form, the CDR3 reads TGTGCCAGCAGTTACTACTACAGGGAGAACACCGGGGAGCTGTTTTTT.

The CDR3 sequence: CSARDRRGQANTGELFF. The DNA of the CDR3 is TGCAGTGCTAGAGATCGTAGGGGACAGGCGAACACCGGGGAGCTGTTTTTT. The V and J genes are TRBV20-1 and TRBJ2-2; 8 bases are a match to TRBD1. There are 17 residues in the CDR3. The germline V gene has CDR1 DFQATT and CDR2 SNEGSKA (reference sequence). V lost 0 bases, J lost 0 bases, and 6 bases stayed unmatched.

As regards this clonotype: At one end the junction does not follow the germline gene, possibly because of a read error. The chain joins TRBV9 to TRBJ2-1; D may correspond to TRBD1 or TRBD2 (5 bases each). Germline CDR1 SGDLS, CDR2 YYNGEE. The CDR3 consists of 18 residues. The CDR3 spells CASRVSPNGLRDGDEQFF. CDR3 nucleotides: TGTGCCAGCCGCGTAAGTCCGAATGGCCTCAGGGACGGAGATGAGCAGTTCTTC.

CDR3 nucleotide sequence: TGTGCCAGTAATTCGGGTAGTACCTACAATGAGCAGTTCTTC. Encoded protein: CASNSGSTYNEQFF. J is TRBJ2-1 and V is TRBV19; D remains ambiguous. Trimming removed 7 bases at V and 2 bases at J, with 12 bases between. Germline lookup yields CDR1 LNHDA and CDR2 SQIVND (reference sequence). CDR3 length: 14 residues.

The chain is built from TRBV9 and TRBJ2-7; TRBD1 matches 10 bases. V trimming: 2 bases; J trimming: 4 bases; junction bases outside the gene matches: 12. This CDR3 contains 17 residues. Looked up from germline, CDR1 is SGDLS and CDR2 is YYNGEE. The CDR3 sequence is CASSVGGWTGGPYEQYF. The CDR3 DNA reads TGTGCCAGCAGCGTTGGGGGCTGGACAGGGGGGCCGTACGAGCAGTACTTC.

This clonotype showed up just once. The V and J genes are TRBV11-1 and TRBJ1-6; no firm D call. Germline CDR1 and CDR2: SGHAT and FQDESV (reference sequence). V shed 2 bases and J shed 7 bases, with 6 bases lying between them. The CDR3 loop spans 13 amino acids. CDR3 nucleotide sequence: TGTGCCAGCAGCTTACAGGAGAATTCACCCCTCCACTTT. Its translation: CASSLQENSPLHF.

The chain recombines TRBV12-3 or TRBV12-4 with TRBJ1-3, with D perhaps TRBD1 (5 bases). V gave up 6 bases and J gave up 0 bases, with 12 bases separating them. The CDR3 sequence is 15 residues long. This CDR3 reads CASRGQVLSGNTIYF. CDR3 nucleotide sequence: TGTGCCAGCAGGGGGCAGGTCCTCTCTGGAAACACCATATATTTT.

This clonotype is a singleton in its sample. The chain employs TRBV30 and TRBJ2-1; D uncertain. The CDR3 has 10 amino acids. With 3 bases removed from V and 6 bases from J, the gap between germline ends came to 3 bases. Germline CDR1 GTSNPN, CDR2 SVGIG (reference sequence). The chain's CDR3 is CAWSFNEQFF. CDR3 bases: TGTGCCTGGAGCTTCAATGAGCAGTTCTTC.

This clonotype was seen only once. The gene calls are TRBV20-1 and TRBJ2-5, with D unclear. The CDR3 totals 13 residues. CDR1 is DFQATT, CDR2 SNEGSKA, per germline (reference sequence). Trimming shortened V by 8 bases and J by 1 base, and 14 bases separated the two germline ends. The CDR3 sequence: CSILLALQETQYF. CDR3 bases: TGCAGTATCTTATTGGCCCTCCAAGAGACCCAGTACTTC.

The chain has TRBV13 and TRBJ1-6, with a weak D call TRBD1 (5 bases). V was cut by 2 bases and J by 7 bases, with 18 bases left in between. This CDR3 has 17 residues. Germline V gene lookup returns CDR1 PRHDT and CDR2 FYEKMQ (reference sequence). The CDR3 nucleotides read TGTGCCAGCAGCTTAAAGCTGGGGCCGGACTTAAATTCACCCCTCCACTTT. It is translated as CASSLKLGPDLNSPLHF. The full variable domain, with the rest looked up from reference TRBV13 and TRBJ1-6, is AAGVIQSPRHLIKEKRETATLKCYPIPRHDTVYWYQQGPGQDPQFLISFYEKMQSDKGSIPDRFSAQQFSDYHSELNMSSLELGDSALYFCASSLKLGPDLNSPLHFGNGTRLTVT.

V and J are TRBV20-1 and TRBJ2-2; D possibly uses TRBD1 or TRBD2 (6 bases each). The CDR3 is 15 residues long. The V gene lost 1 base and the J gene lost 2 bases, with 11 bases spanning the gap. Germline CDR1 is DFQATT and CDR2 is SNEGSKA (reference sequence). The CDR3 region is CSARAGAANTGELFF. CDR3 coding DNA: TGCAGTGCTAGAGCGGGGGCAGCAAACACCGGGGAGCTGTTTTTT.

The chain uses TRBV2 and TRBJ1-4; no clear D. Germline V lookup: CDR1 SNHLY, CDR2 FYNNEI. Trimming took off 5 bases at V and 9 bases at J, with 13 bases between the two ends. The CDR3 has 13 residues. CDR3 sequence reads: CASSSPGQKKLFF. CDR3 nucleotides: TGTGCCAGCAGTTCGCCGGGCCAGAAAAAACTGTTTTTT.

The V and J genes are TRBV7-2 and TRBJ2-3, with 7 positions matching TRBD1. Losses at the gene ends were 5 bases for V and 7 bases for J; bases not matched to a gene: 9. Germline lookup yields CDR1 SGHTA and CDR2 FQGNSA. The CDR3 totals 14 residues. The CDR3 reads CASSSRGGPNTQYF. The CDR3, as DNA: TGTGCCAGCAGCAGTCGAGGGGGCCCAAATACGCAGTATTTT.

A single count supports this clonotype. The rearrangement uses TRBV20-1 and TRBJ1-4; D is uncertain. With 0 bases removed from V and 0 bases from J, the gap between germline ends came to 8 bases. This CDR3 spans 15 amino acids. In germline, CDR1 is DFQATT, CDR2 SNEGSKA (reference sequence). The DNA of the CDR3 is TGCAGTGCTAGAGACCCGGGTGCAACTAATGAAAAACTGTTTTTT. Protein sequence: CSARDPGATNEKLFF.

This clonotype was detected a few times. V usage is TRBV27 and J usage is TRBJ2-7, with D perhaps TRBD1 (5 bases). Germline assignment: CDR1 MNHEY and CDR2 SMNVEV (reference sequence). The ends were cut back, 5 bases at V and 1 base at J, with 9 bases in the middle. This CDR3 has 13 residues. The CDR3 bases are TGTGCCAGCAGTCCCAGGGTTTCCTACGAGCAGTACTTC. Protein product: CASSPRVSYEQYF.

CDR3 DNA sequence: TGTGCCTGGAGATATGTTGGGGGCCAGAACTATGGCTACACCTTC. It yields the protein CAWRYVGGQNYGYTF. The V call is TRBV30, the J call TRBJ1-2, with D possibly TRBD1 on 6 matching bases. Germline V gene lookup returns CDR1 GTSNPN and CDR2 SVGIG (reference sequence). CDR3 length: 15 amino acids. Trimming removed 3 bases from V and 2 bases from J, with 16 bases in between.

The gene calls are TRBV3-1 and TRBJ1-4; maybe TRBD1 (6 bases). V was shortened by 6 bases and J by 7 bases, with 15 bases between the two germline ends. This CDR3 comprises 14 residues. CDR1 and CDR2 (germline): LGHDT, YNNKEL (reference sequence). CDR3 residues: CASSLTGHVEKLFF. CDR3 nucleotide sequence: TGTGCCAGCAGTCTTACAGGGCATGTTGAAAAACTGTTTTTT.

The genes are TRBV20-1 and TRBJ1-5, with 7 bases lining up with TRBD1. CDR1 and CDR2 (germline): DFQATT, SNEGSKA (reference sequence). J gave up 3 bases and V 5 bases, and 7 bases lay outside the gene matches. The CDR3 runs to 14 residues. The CDR3 bases are TGCAGTGCTCAACGAGGACAGGACAATCAGCCCCAGCATTTT. This codes for CSAQRGQDNQPQHF.

V usage is TRBV30 and J usage is TRBJ1-5; tentative D call: TRBD1 (5 bases). The CDR3 loop spans 16 amino acids. The V and J ends lost 2 bases and 2 bases respectively, with 16 bases between them. Per germline, CDR1 GTSNPN and CDR2 SVGIG (reference sequence). The CDR3 loop is CAWSPLGLGGNQPQHF. DNA for the CDR3: TGTGCCTGGAGTCCTCTGGGGCTGGGTGGCAATCAGCCCCAGCATTTT.

This clonotype came up once. The chain combines TRBV4-1 with TRBJ2-5, with 8 bases lining up with TRBD1. Trimming took 1 base from V and 2 from J; bases not matched to a gene: 6. Germline CDR1 reads MGHRA; CDR2 reads YSYEKL. There are 16 residues in the CDR3. CDR3 coding DNA: TGCGCCAGCAGCCAAGCCCACGGGACAGGTCAAGAGACCCAGTACTTC. This translates into CASSQAHGTGQETQYF.

J is TRBJ2-4 and V is TRBV20-1; D gene uncertain. The CDR3 contains 14 residues. With 0 bases removed from V and 0 bases from J, the gap between germline ends came to 6 bases. Germline loops: CDR1 DFQATT, CDR2 SNEGSKA (reference sequence). The CDR3 sequence: CSAREEGAKNIQYF. CDR3 bases: TGCAGTGCTAGAGAAGAAGGAGCCAAAAACATTCAGTACTTC.

J is TRBJ1-1 and V is TRBV7-6, with a tentative D call TRBD1 (5 bases). Germline assignment: CDR1 SGHVS and CDR2 FNYEAQ. The CDR3 runs to 15 residues. V was cut by 0 bases and J by 1 base, with 9 bases left in between. CDR3 nucleotide sequence: TGTGCCAGCAGCTTAGCTCGACAGTCGAACACTGAAGCTTTCTTT. Amino acid sequence: CASSLARQSNTEAFF.

V usage is TRBV5-1 and J usage is TRBJ2-7, with 9 bases fitting TRBD2. The CDR3 is 14 residues long. Germline values: CDR1 SGHRS, CDR2 YFSETQ. The junction had 2 bases not matched to a gene; V was cut back by 2 bases and J by 2 bases. The CDR3 region has the DNA TGCGCCAGCAGCTTACCTAGCGGGGCCTACGAGCAGTACTTC. Translated, it gives CASSLPSGAYEQYF.

The genes are TRBV7-2 and TRBJ2-5; no firm D call. Deletions cut 1 base from V and 5 bases from J, with 11 bases between. The CDR3 consists of 14 residues. Germline V lookup: CDR1 SGHTA, CDR2 FQGNSA. Here the CDR3 DNA reads TGTGCCAGCAGCTTAGGAACGAGTACTGAGACCCAGTACTTC. This translates into CASSLGTSTETQYF.

The V and J genes are TRBV29-1 and TRBJ1-1, with TRBD1 identical over 8 bases. After removal of 3 bases from V and 4 bases from J, the junction contained 13 bases not matched to a gene. Per the germline V gene, CDR1 is SQVTM and CDR2 is ANQGSEA. This CDR3 comprises 16 residues. DNA of the CDR3: TGCAGCGTTGATATGCCAGGGGGCAACGTGATCACTGAAGCTTTCTTT. Amino acid sequence: CSVDMPGGNVITEAFF.

The genes are TRBV7-9 and TRBJ2-3; D gene unclear. The CDR3 sequence is 15 residues long. V dropped 1 base and J dropped 2 bases, with 10 bases sitting between them. Germline values: CDR1 SEHNR, CDR2 FQNEAQ (reference sequence). CDR3 coding DNA: TGTGCCAGCAGCTTAGGACGGAGCACCACAGATACGCAGTATTTT. It specifies CASSLGRSTTDTQYF.